This note documents a single TCR beta chain sequence. This record belongs to a study of control samples from healthy donors and cancer patients. Libraries were prepared by immunoSEQ multiplex PCR; TCRdb keeps only in-frame clonotypes and omits some of them. The table shows about 410,000 clones, with about 93% occurring only once. The CDR3 has 14 amino acids. Germline V gives CDR1 KGHDR, CDR2 SFDVKD. Trimming removed 8 bases at V and 4 bases at J, with 15 bases between. The origin of this receptor is a middle-aged man with head and neck cancer. This chain connects TRBV24-1 to TRBJ2-3, with D possibly matching TRBD1 (6 bases). Sequencing was carried out using PBMCs. This CDR3 is CATTGTQGSDTQYF. The CDR3 bases are TGTGCCACCACCGGGACACAAGGATCAGATACGCAGTATTTT.